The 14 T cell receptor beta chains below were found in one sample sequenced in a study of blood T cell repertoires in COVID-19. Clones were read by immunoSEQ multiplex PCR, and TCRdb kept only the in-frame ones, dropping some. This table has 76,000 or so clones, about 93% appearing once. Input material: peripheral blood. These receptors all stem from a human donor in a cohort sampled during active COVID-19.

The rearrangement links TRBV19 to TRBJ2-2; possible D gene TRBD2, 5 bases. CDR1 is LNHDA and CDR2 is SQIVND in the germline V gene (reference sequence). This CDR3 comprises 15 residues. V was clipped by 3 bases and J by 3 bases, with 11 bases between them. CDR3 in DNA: TGTGCCAGTAGTATCCCGATGGACTACACCGGGGAGCTGTTTTTT. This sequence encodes CASSIPMDYTGELFF.

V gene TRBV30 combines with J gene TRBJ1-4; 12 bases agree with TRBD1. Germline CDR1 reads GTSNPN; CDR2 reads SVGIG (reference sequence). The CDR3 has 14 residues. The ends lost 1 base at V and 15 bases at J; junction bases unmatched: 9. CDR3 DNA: TGTGCCTGGAGTGCGGGACAGGGGGCCCAATTATTGTTTTTT. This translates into CAWSAGQGAQLLFF.

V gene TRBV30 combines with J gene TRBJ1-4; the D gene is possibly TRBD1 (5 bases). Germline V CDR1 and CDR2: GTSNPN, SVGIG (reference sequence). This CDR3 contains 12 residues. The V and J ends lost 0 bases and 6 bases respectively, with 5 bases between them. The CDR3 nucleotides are TGTGCCTGGAGTGTAGGGGATGAAAAACTGTTTTTT. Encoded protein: CAWSVGDEKLFF.

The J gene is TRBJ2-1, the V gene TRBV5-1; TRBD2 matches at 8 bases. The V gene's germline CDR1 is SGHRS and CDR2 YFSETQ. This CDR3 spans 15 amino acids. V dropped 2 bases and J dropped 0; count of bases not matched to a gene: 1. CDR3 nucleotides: TGCGCCAGCAGCTTCGCGGGAGGCTCCTACAATGAGCAGTTCTTC. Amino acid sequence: CASSFAGGSYNEQFF.

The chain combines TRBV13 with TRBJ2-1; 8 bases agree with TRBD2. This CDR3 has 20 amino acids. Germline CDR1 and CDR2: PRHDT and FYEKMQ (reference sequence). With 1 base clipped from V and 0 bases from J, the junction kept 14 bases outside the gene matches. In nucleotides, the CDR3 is TGTGCCAGCAGCTTAGTAACGGGGGGGATTCCTCTGAGCTCCTACAATGAGCAGTTCTTC. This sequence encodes CASSLVTGGIPLSSYNEQFF.

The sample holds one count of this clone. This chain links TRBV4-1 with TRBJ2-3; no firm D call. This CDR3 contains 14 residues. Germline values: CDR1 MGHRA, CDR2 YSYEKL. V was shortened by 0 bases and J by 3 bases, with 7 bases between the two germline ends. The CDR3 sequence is CASSQDYGTDTQYF. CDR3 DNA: TGCGCCAGCAGCCAAGATTACGGGACAGATACGCAGTATTTT.

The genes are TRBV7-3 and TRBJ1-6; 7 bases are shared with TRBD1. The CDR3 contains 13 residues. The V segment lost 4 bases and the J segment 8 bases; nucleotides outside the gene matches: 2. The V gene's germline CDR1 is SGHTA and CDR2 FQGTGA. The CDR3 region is CASSWGTDSPLHF. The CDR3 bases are TGTGCCAGCAGCTGGGGGACAGATTCACCCCTCCACTTT.

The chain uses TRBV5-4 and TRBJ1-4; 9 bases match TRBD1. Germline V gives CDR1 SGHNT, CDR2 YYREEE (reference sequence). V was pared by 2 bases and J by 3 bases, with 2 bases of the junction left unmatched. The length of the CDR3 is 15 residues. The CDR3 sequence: CASSFWTGANEKLFF. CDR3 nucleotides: TGTGCCAGCAGCTTCTGGACAGGGGCTAATGAAAAACTGTTTTTT.

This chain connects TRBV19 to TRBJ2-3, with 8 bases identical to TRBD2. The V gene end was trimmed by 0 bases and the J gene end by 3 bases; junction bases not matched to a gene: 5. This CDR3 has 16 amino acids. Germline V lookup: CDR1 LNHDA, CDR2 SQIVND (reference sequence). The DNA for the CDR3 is TGTGCCAGTAGTATAGATACGGGGGGGCCGACAGATACGCAGTATTTT. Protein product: CASSIDTGGPTDTQYF.

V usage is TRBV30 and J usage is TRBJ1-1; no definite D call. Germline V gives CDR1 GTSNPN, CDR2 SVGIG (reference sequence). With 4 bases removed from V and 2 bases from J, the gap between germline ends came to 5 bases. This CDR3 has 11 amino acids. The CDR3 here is CAWNLNTEAFF. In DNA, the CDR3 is TGTGCCTGGAATCTAAACACTGAAGCTTTCTTT.

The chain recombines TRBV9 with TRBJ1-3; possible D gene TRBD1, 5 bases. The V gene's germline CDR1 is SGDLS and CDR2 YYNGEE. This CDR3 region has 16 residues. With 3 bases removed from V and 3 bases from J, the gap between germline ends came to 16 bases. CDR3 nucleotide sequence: TGTGCCAGCAGCGCGGGGGGAGGAGAGATTGGAAACACCATATATTTT. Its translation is CASSAGGGEIGNTIYF.

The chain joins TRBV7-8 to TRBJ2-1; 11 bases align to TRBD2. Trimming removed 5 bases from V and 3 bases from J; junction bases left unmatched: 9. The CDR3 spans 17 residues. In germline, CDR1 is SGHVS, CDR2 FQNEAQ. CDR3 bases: TGTGCCAGCAGCCCCACCCCCGGGACTAGCGGCTACAATGAGCAGTTCTTC. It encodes CASSPTPGTSGYNEQFF.

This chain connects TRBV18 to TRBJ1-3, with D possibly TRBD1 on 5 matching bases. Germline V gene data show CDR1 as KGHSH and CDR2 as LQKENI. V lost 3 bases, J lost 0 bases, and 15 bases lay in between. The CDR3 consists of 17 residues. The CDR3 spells CASSPSGIQGSGNTIYF. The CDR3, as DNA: TGTGCCAGCTCACCCTCTGGGATCCAGGGCTCTGGAAACACCATATATTTT.

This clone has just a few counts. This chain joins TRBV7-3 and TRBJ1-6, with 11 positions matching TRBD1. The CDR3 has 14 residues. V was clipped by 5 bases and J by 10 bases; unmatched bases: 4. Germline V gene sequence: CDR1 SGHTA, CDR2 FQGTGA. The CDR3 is CASSLGQGESPLHF. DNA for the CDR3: TGTGCCAGCAGCCTGGGACAGGGGGAATCACCCCTCCACTTT.